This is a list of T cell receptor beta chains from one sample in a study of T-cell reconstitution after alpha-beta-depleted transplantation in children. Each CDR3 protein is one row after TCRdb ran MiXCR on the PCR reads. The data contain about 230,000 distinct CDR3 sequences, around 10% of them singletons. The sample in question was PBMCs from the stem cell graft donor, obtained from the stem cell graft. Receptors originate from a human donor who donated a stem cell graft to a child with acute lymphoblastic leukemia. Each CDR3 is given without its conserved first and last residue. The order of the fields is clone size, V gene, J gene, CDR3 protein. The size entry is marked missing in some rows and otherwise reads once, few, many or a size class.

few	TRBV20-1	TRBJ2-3	SARDRLAGPPKTSYTQY
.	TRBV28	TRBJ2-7	ASGGNLAYEQY
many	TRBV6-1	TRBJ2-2	ASNSYTGELF
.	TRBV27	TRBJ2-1	ASSLSQSPYNEQF
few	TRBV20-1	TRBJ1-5	SAIDRVGNQPQH
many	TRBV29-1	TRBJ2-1	SVPRLSSYNEQF
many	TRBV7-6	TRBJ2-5	ASSLTSGPQETQY
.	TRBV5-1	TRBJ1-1	ASSPRPRDGSTEAF
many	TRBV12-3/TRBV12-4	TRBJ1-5	ASRFGTGSNQPQH
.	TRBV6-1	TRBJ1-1	ASRKANTEAF
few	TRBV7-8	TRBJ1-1	ASSIATGDVLTAF
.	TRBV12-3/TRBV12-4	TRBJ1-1	ASSLPGGFTEAF
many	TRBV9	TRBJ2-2	ASSVPDGKANTGELF
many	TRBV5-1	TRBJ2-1	ASSNGAGNEQF
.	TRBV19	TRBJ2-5	ASSILAGGPETQY
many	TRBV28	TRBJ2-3	ASSRVGRSGWSTDTQY
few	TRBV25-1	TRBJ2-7	ASRAGVPNYEQY
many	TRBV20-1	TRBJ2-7	SARVSSRQLNEQY
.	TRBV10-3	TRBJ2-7	AIKLDRVPYEQY
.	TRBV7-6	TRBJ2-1	ASSLSSDEQF
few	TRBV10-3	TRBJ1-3	AISESRVWARGGNTIY
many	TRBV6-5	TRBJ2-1	ASSSLGGQEHNEQF
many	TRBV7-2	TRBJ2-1	ASSFRRGQFSYNEQF
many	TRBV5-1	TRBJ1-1	ASSLAGSLSMNTEAF